Listed here are 15 T cell receptor beta chains from one sample, sequenced in a study of T cells in Graves' hyperthyroidism and ophthalmopathy. Researchers amplified the TCR beta CDR3 regions from RNA transcripts. A set of HTBI primers served as the primers for a first-round RT-PCR of the TCR CDR3. TCRdb passed the multiplex PCR reads through MiXCR, listing each CDR3 protein once. This sample has around 240,000 distinct CDR3 sequences, with roughly 15% found just once. What was sequenced was blood. The receptors originated from a woman in her 40s with Graves' hyperthyroidism that later progressed to Graves' ophthalmopathy.

This clonotype has ten or more counts. The J gene is TRBJ2-2, the V gene TRBV15, with D perhaps matching TRBD2 (5 bases). The CDR3 runs 15 residues. Germline V CDR1 and CDR2: LNHNV, YYDKDF (reference sequence). V shed 1 base and J shed 1 base, with 7 bases lying between them. The CDR3 is CATSRAGENTGELFF. Written as DNA, the CDR3 is TGTGCCACCAGCAGAGCCGGGGAGAACACCGGGGAGCTGTTTTTT.

This clonotype has just a few counts. This may stem from a read error, because a much larger clone lies one nucleotide away. The V call is TRBV2, the J call TRBJ1-1; a weak D match, TRBD1 (6 bases). From germline, CDR1 is SNHLY and CDR2 FYNNEI. This CDR3 is built from 12 residues. The V end was cut by 8 bases, the J end by 10 bases, with 17 bases between. The DNA for the CDR3 is TGTGCCAGCGAGGGGGGAGGGTCTAGAGCTTTCTTT. Amino acid sequence: CASEGGGSRAFF.

The V and J genes are TRBV6-1 and TRBJ2-1, with a weak D call TRBD1 (5 bases). The CDR3 totals 15 residues. V lost 4 bases and J 6 bases, leaving 16 bases between the germline ends. Germline values: CDR1 MNHNS, CDR2 SASEGT. CDR3 sequence (DNA): TGTGCCAGCAGTGTCCTGGGGCTACTGATCAATGAGCAGTTCTTC. It is translated as CASSVLGLLINEQFF.

This clonotype was observed at least ten times. This sequence joins TRBV27 and TRBJ2-7; D gene ambiguous. Trimming took off 3 bases at V and 1 base at J, with 10 bases between the two ends. The CDR3 consists of 14 residues. CDR1 MNHEY and CDR2 SMNVEV come from the germline V gene (reference sequence). CDR3: CASSFTVGSYEQYF. For the CDR3, the DNA is TGTGCCAGCAGTTTCACGGTGGGGTCCTACGAGCAGTACTTC.

Ten or more counts support this clonotype. The chain uses TRBV20-1 and TRBJ2-7; TRBD1 is a possible D gene (5 bases). The CDR3 length is 15 residues. The germline CDR1 and CDR2 sequences are DFQATT and SNEGSKA (reference sequence). Deletions cut 1 base from V and 2 bases from J, with 15 bases between. CDR3 protein: CSARVDRGPPYEQYF. The DNA for the CDR3 is TGCAGTGCTAGAGTGGATAGGGGTCCGCCCTACGAGCAGTACTTC.

This clonotype was found many times. The chain employs TRBV20-1 and TRBJ2-7, with D maybe TRBD1 (5 bases). The CDR3 spans 13 residues. CDR1 is DFQATT and CDR2 is SNEGSKA in the germline V gene (reference sequence). V was trimmed by 3 bases and J by 4 bases, leaving 13 bases between them. CDR3 nucleotides: TGCAGTGCTAGCAAGGGGTCTGGGTACGAGCAGTACTTC. Translation gives CSASKGSGYEQYF.

This clonotype was observed at least ten times. The chain combines TRBV5-1 with TRBJ2-7, with D perhaps matching TRBD1 (6 bases). CDR3 length: 15 amino acids. The germline V and J ends were trimmed by 2 bases and 4 bases, with 16 bases remaining between them. Germline V gene sequence: CDR1 SGHRS, CDR2 YFSETQ. CDR3 region: CASSFARGWSYEQYF. CDR3 nucleotide sequence: TGCGCCAGCAGCTTCGCCAGGGGTTGGTCATACGAGCAGTACTTC.

This clonotype occurred many times. This chain uses TRBV5-1 with TRBJ2-7, with D possibly TRBD2 on 6 matching bases. Trimming cost V 1 base and J 4 bases, with 18 bases left between them. The length of the CDR3 is 16 residues. Germline lookup yields CDR1 SGHRS and CDR2 YFSETQ. CDR3 in DNA: TGCGCCAGCAGCTTGATCTTCCGGGAGATCCGGTACGAGCAGTACTTC. This encodes CASSLIFREIRYEQYF.

This clonotype was detected ten times or more. This sequence joins TRBV28 and TRBJ2-7; D ambiguous. Germline V gene sequence: CDR1 MDHEN, CDR2 SYDVKM. CDR3 size: 14 residues. V was pared by 3 bases and J by 1 base, with 10 bases between. The CDR3 protein is CASSFPPVSYEQYF. The CDR3, as DNA: TGTGCCAGCAGTTTTCCCCCGGTGTCCTACGAGCAGTACTTC.

This clonotype was detected ten times or more. The rearrangement links TRBV11-2 to TRBJ1-1, with TRBD1 as a possible D gene (5 bases). Looked up from germline, CDR1 is SGHAT and CDR2 is FQNNGV. The CDR3 length is 14 residues. Trimming cost V 5 bases and J 8 bases, with 18 bases left between them. Written as DNA, the CDR3 is TGTGCCAGCAGCCCCGCTCGGGACGGTAAGGAAGCTTTCTTT. Its protein product is CASSPARDGKEAFF.

J is TRBJ2-1 and V is TRBV7-3; maybe TRBD2 (5 bases). The CDR3 covers 15 residues. The germline gives CDR1 SGHTA, CDR2 FQGTGA. V was pared by 5 bases and J by 1 base, with 12 bases between. CDR3 residues: CASSLHPGSYNEQFF. The CDR3 DNA sequence: TGTGCCAGCAGCCTACACCCGGGGTCCTACAATGAGCAGTTCTTC.

At least ten counts were recorded for this clonotype. The V call is TRBV19, the J call TRBJ1-1; 8 bases align to TRBD1. The CDR3 totals 18 residues. Germline V lookup: CDR1 LNHDA, CDR2 SQIVND (reference sequence). With V trimmed by 7 bases and J by 0 bases, 16 bases remained unmatched. CDR3 DNA sequence: TGTGCCAGTACTTGTACGGTGTGGTCACAGGGGGTGAACACTGAAGCTTTCTTT. Translated: CASTCTVWSQGVNTEAFF.

Ten or more counts support this clonotype. The chain has TRBV2 and TRBJ2-2; TRBD2 is a possible D gene (6 bases). Deletions cut 9 bases from V and 4 bases from J, with 18 bases between. There are 15 residues in the CDR3. The germline gives CDR1 SNHLY, CDR2 FYNNEI. The CDR3 sequence is CASTLGPGGTGELFF. CDR3 coding DNA: TGTGCCAGTACCCTCGGGCCCGGGGGCACCGGGGAGCTGTTTTTT.

The CDR3 DNA follows: TGTGCCAGCAGTGAAGCCAGTGGGCAGCCCCTCCACTTT. As protein: CASSEASGQPLHF. The rearrangement links TRBV6-1 to TRBJ1-6; D remains ambiguous. This CDR3 comprises 13 residues. CDR1 MNHNS and CDR2 SASEGT come from the germline V gene. The V end lost 0 bases, the J end lost 13 bases, and 10 bases lay between the germline ends.

This clonotype was detected many times. The chain uses TRBV15 and TRBJ2-3; D is undetermined. The CDR3 is made up of 12 amino acids. Germline V gene sequence: CDR1 LNHNV, CDR2 YYDKDF (reference sequence). V was shortened by 4 bases and J by 12 bases, with 14 bases between the two germline ends. This chain's CDR3 is CATSKIGPIQYF. The DNA of the CDR3 is TGTGCCACCAGCAAAATAGGCCCCATACAGTATTTT.